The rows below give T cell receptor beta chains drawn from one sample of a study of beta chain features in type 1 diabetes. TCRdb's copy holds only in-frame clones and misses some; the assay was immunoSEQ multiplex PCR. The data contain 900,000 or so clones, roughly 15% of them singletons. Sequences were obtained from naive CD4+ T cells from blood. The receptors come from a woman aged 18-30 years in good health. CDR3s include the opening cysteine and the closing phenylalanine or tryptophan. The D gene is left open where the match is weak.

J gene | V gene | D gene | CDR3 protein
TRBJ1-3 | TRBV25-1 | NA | CASSLEVGNTIYF
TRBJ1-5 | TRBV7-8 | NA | CASSLGTPGTINQPQHF
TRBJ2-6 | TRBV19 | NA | CASKQGHSGANVLTF
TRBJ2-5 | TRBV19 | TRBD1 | CASSIWTGTGETQYF
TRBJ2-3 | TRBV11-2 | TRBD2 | CASSMAGADTQYF
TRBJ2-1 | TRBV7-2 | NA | CASSQNNEQFF
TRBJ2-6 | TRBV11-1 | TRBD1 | CASSLGQHSGANVLTF
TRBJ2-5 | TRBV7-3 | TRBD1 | CASSPTGRETQYF
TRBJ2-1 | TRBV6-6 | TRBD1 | CASSWSYGTAEQFF
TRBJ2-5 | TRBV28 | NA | CASSLTRKETQYF
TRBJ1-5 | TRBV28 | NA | CASRTHGQPQHF
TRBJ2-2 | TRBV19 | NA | CASSNYNNGPYTGELFF
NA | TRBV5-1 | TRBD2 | CASSYTSGRDEQYF
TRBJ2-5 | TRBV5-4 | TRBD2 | CASSLALAGGETQYF
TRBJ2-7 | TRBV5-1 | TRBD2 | CASSTDLAGVGRGQYF
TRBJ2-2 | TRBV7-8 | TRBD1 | CASSKRQGVNTGELFF
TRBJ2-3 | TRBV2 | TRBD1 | CASSGGQGGVDTQYF
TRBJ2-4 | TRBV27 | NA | CASRPRGGSKNIQYF
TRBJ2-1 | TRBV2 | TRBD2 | CASSEDGGSGDEQFF
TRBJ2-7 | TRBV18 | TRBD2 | CASSPTGAGGKYEQYF
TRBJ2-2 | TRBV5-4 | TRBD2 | CASSFEAGGAGELFF
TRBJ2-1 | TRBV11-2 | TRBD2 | CASSLRRGVAGNNEQFF
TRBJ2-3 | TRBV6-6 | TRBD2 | CASSYPGLATDTQYF
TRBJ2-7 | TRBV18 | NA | CASSPQDRSGNEQYF
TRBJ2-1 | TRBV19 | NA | CASSGSLNNEQFF
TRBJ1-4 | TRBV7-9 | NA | CASSFQEGTNEKLFF
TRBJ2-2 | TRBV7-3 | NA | CASSPDGQSYGSGELFF
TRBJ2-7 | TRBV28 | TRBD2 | CATRDGRRSYEQYF
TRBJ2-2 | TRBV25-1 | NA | CASSEGGRAANTGELFF
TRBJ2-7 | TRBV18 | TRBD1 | CASSPDRQGWAQYF
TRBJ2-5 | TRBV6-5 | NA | CASSVLDQETQYF
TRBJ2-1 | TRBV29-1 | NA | CSVTAGSSYNEQFF
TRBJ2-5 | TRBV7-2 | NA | CASSLGRVLETQYF
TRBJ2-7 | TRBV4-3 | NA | CASSQSWGAYTWEQYF
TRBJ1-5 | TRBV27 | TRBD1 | CASSLYRGGNQPQHF
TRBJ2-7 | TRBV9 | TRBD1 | CASSVEGDRGYEQYF
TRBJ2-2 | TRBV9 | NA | CASSVSATGELFF
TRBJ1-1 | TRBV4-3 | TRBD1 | CASSHSPGQGADTEAFF
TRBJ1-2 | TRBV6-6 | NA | CASSPTGDGYTF